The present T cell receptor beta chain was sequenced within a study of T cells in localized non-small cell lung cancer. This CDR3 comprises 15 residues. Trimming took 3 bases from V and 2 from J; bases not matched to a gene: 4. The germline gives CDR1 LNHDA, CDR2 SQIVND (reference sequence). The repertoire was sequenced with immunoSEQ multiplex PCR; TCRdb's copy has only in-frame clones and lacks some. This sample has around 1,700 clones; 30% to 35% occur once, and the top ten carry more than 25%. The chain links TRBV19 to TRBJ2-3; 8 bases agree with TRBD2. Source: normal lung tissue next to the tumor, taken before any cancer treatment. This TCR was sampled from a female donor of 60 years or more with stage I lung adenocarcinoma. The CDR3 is CASSIRRGATDTQYF. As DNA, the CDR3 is TGTGCCAGTAGTATCCGGCGGGGGGCCACAGATACGCAGTATTTT.